This record concerns one T cell receptor beta chain sequence. The data originate from a study of T cells in Graves' hyperthyroidism and ophthalmopathy. Germline CDR1 SGHDN, CDR2 FVKESK. Trimming took 4 bases from V and 13 from J, leaving 12 bases between them. CDR3 length: 11 residues. Amplification of TCR beta CDR3 regions used RNA as the template. HTBI primers were the set used in a first-round RT-PCR of the TCR CDR3. TCRdb re-called the multiplex PCR reads through MiXCR, storing one row per CDR3 protein. The table records approximately 260,000 distinct CDR3 sequences, nearly 15% of them present only once.

The V gene is TRBV14, the J gene TRBJ2-3; no clear D gene. The sequencing input was blood. The TCR originated in a woman in her fifties or sixties with Graves' hyperthyroidism that later progressed to Graves' ophthalmopathy. CDR3 DNA sequence: TGTGCCAGCAGCCGCCGGGCGCACAAGTATTTT. Translated: CASSRRAHKYF.